This is a list of T cell receptor beta chains from one sample in a study of blood T cells in healthy people across ages. TCRdb analysed the 5' RACE reads with MiXCR anew, one entry per CDR3 protein. The data show approximately 850,000 distinct CDR3 sequences, with under 45% seen just once and around 18% held by the top ten. Material: blood. The receptors stem from a man in his 60s in good health. Each CDR3 is given with its conserved first and last residue. Each record gives: J gene, V gene, clone size, D gene, CDR3 DNA, CDR3 protein. D genes are given only for firm matches. The size field is filled for only some rows; it gives once, few, many or a size class.

>TRBJ2-1|TRBV4-1|few|TRBD1
TGCGCCAGCAGCCACGACACAGGGGCGATTTCACCCAATGAGCAGTTCTTC
CASSHDTGAISPNEQFF
>TRBJ2-4|TRBV28|NA|NA
TGTGCCAGCAGAGGATACAGGGTTAGCTACAATGAGCAGTACTTC
CASRGYRVSYNEQYF
>TRBJ2-1|TRBV6-1|once|NA
TGTGCCAGCAGTCCTCCTCCCGACAGAAACCCGTACAATGAGCAGTTCTTC
CASSPPPDRNPYNEQFF
>TRBJ2-4|TRBV6-5|NA|TRBD1
TGTGCCAGCAGTCCTGCTTCCGGGACAGGGGTAAACATTCAGTACTTC
CASSPASGTGVNIQYF
>TRBJ2-5|TRBV29-1|NA|TRBD1
TGCAGCGCGGGACAGGGGAGGTGGGAGCAGTACTTC
CSAGQGRWEQYF
>TRBJ2-7|TRBV28|few|NA
TGTGCCAGCAGTTTAAACAGAAAGGGGTACGAGCAGTACTTC
CASSLNRKGYEQYF
>TRBJ2-5|TRBV6-1|few|NA
TGTGCCAGCAGTGAAACTGTTCGACTAGCCCAGTACTTC
CASSETVRLAQYF
>TRBJ2-1|TRBV7-2|few|TRBD2
TGTGCCAGCAGAGAAGCGGGGCCCTACAATGAGCAGTTCTTC
CASREAGPYNEQFF
>TRBJ2-3|TRBV5-1|few|TRBD2
TGCGCCAGCAGCCCGGAAGCGGGGGGGTTTGGAGATACGCAGTATTTT
CASSPEAGGFGDTQYF
>TRBJ2-5|TRBV28|NA|TRBD1
TGTGCCAGCAGGCCGACAGGGGCAAGAGAGACCCAGTACTTC
CASRPTGARETQYF
>TRBJ2-3|TRBV10-3|NA|NA
TGTGCCATCAGTGCGGGGCAGGGCGCTAGCACAGATACGCAGTATTTT
CAISAGQGASTDTQYF
>TRBJ2-7|TRBV10-3|few|TRBD1
TGTGCCATCAGCGTGGACAGGGCCATCGGGGAGCAGTACTTC
CAISVDRAIGEQYF
>TRBJ1-5|TRBV7-2|few|NA
TGTGCCAGCAGCTTCAGGGCCCCCAATCAGCCCCAGCATTTT
CASSFRAPNQPQHF
>TRBJ1-6|TRBV6-5|NA|NA
TGTGCCAGCAGCCCTCCTGGGGGTTCCGATAATTCACCCCTCCACTTT
CASSPPGGSDNSPLHF
>TRBJ2-1|TRBV6-2/TRBV6-3|many|NA
TGTGCCAGCAGTTTCCACAATGAGCAGTTCTTC
CASSFHNEQFF
>TRBJ1-6|TRBV9|NA|TRBD1
TGTGCCAGCAGCGCGACAGGGAATAATTCACCCCTCCACTTT
CASSATGNNSPLHF
>TRBJ2-3|TRBV12-3/TRBV12-4|NA|TRBD2
TGTGCCAGCAGGCAAGGGACTAGCGGGACTAGCACAGATACGCAGTATTTT
CASRQGTSGTSTDTQYF
>TRBJ2-5|TRBV3-1|NA|NA
TGTGCCAGCAGCCTCCTCGGGGGAAGGCAAGAGACCCAGTACTTC
CASSLLGGRQETQYF
>TRBJ2-2|TRBV3-1|NA|NA
TGTGCCAGCAGCCCACGGGACCGATCGAACACCGGGGAGCTGTTTTTT
CASSPRDRSNTGELFF
>TRBJ1-1|TRBV9|NA|NA
TGTGCCAGCAGCGTAGAGGTTAGCACTGAAGCTTTCTTT
CASSVEVSTEAFF
>TRBJ2-7|TRBV6-1|NA|TRBD1
TGTGCCAGCACGACAGGGTTAAGAGGGGAGCAGTACTTC
CASTTGLRGEQYF
>TRBJ2-3|TRBV2|NA|NA
TGTGCCAGCAGGGAGACTAGTGCAGATACGCAGTATTTT
CASRETSADTQYF
>TRBJ2-1|TRBV28|NA|TRBD2
TGTGCCAGCAGTTTCACTAGCGAGGGTCCCAATGAGCAGTTCTTC
CASSFTSEGPNEQFF
>TRBJ2-7|TRBV28|NA|TRBD1
TGTGCCAGCAGAGGACAGGGGGCTGCCTACGAGCAGTACTTC
CASRGQGAAYEQYF
>TRBJ2-1|TRBV3-1|few|TRBD2
TGTGCCAGCAGCCAAGTAGCCGGGACTAGCGGGGGCGCCTACAATGAGCAGTTCTTC
CASSQVAGTSGGAYNEQFF
>TRBJ2-1|TRBV12-3/TRBV12-4|NA|TRBD2
TGTGCCAGCAGACAGGAGCGGGGGGGGTACAATGAGCAGTTCTTC
CASRQERGGYNEQFF
>TRBJ2-1|TRBV28|NA|TRBD2
TGTGCCAGCAGTTTAAAAGGACTAGCGGGGGGGCCGAATGAGCAGTTCTTC
CASSLKGLAGGPNEQFF
>TRBJ2-1|TRBV12-3/TRBV12-4|NA|TRBD2
TGTGCCAGCAGAGATTGGACTAGCGGGGGTGCTGAGCAGTTCTTC
CASRDWTSGGAEQFF
>TRBJ1-2|TRBV5-6|NA|NA
TGTGCCAGCTATTTCTGGACTCTAGTTAACTATGGCTACACCTTC
CASYFWTLVNYGYTF
>TRBJ2-1|TRBV25-1|NA|TRBD1
TGTGCCAGCAGTGGCCTGGGACAGAGGGAAGAGACCCGGTTCTTC
CASSGLGQREETRFF
>TRBJ2-1|TRBV4-3|few|NA
TGCGCCAGCAGCCCGAGACTAGTGGACAATGAGCAGTTCTTC
CASSPRLVDNEQFF